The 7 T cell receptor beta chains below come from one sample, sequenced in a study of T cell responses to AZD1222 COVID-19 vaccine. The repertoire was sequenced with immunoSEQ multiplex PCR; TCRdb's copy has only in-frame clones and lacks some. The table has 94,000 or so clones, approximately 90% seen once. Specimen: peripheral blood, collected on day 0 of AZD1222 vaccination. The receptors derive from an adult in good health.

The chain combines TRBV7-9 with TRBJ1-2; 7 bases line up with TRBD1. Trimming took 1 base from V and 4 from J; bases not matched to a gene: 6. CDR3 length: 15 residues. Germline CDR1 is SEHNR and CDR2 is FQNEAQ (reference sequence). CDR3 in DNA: TGTGCCAGCAGCTTAGAGGGGGCGAGGATCTATGGCTACACCTTC. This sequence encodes CASSLEGARIYGYTF.

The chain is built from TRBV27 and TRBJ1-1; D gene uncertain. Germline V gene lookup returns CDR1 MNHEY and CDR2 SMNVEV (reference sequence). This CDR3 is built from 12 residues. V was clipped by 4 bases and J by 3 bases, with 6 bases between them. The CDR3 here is CASSYNYTEAFF. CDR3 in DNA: TGTGCCAGCAGTTATAACTACACTGAAGCTTTCTTT.

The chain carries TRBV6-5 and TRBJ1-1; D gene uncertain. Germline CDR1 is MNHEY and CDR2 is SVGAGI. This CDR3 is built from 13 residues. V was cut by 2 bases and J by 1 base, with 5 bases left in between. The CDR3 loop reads CASSYLKNTEAFF. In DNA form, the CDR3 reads TGTGCCAGCAGTTACCTAAAGAACACTGAAGCTTTCTTT.

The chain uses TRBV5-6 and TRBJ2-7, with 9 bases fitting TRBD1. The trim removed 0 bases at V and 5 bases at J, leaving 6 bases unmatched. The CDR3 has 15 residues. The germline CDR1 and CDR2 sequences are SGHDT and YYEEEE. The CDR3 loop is CASSLAGTGKHEQYF. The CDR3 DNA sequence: TGTGCCAGCAGCTTGGCAGGGACAGGGAAGCACGAGCAGTACTTC.

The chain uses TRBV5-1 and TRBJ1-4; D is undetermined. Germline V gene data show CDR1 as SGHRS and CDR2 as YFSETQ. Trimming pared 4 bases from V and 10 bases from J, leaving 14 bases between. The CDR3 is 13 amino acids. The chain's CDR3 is CASSVEGTGKLFF. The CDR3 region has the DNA TGCGCCAGCAGCGTGGAGGGAACGGGAAAACTGTTTTTT.

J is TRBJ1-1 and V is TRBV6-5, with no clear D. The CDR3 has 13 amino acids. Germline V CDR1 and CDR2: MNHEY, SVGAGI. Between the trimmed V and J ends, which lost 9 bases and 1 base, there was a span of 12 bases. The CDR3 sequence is CASLLLQNTEAFF. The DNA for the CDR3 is TGTGCCAGTCTTTTGCTGCAGAACACTGAAGCTTTCTTT.

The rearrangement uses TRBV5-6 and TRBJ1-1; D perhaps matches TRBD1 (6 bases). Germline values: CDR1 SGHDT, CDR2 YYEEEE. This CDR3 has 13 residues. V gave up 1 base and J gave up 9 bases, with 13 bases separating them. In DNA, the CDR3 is TGTGCCAGCAGCTTGACAGGGAGTCTCCAAGCTTTCTTT. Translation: CASSLTGSLQAFF.